This TCR beta chain derives from a study of blood T cell repertoires in COVID-19. Study at large: Material from acute and convalescent COVID-19 was sourced from the United States, Italy and Spain. T cells, B-cell-depleted T cells, or PBMCs provided the cDNA or gDNA that served as material.

Source study methods: It was from reference gene primer amplification that nucleated cell counts were estimated. Assay used: immunoSEQ multiplex PCR; TCRdb lists only in-frame clones, some missing. The D gene and trimming were derived from the DNA, and the V and J assignments and clone size from that table. The profile shows 150,000 to 200,000 clones, around nine tenths of them singletons. V lost 4 bases and J lost 4, with 11 bases in between. Germline loops: CDR1 MNHEY, CDR2 SVGAGI. CDR3 length: 15 amino acids. Input material: peripheral blood. The receptor's source is a man between 18 and 35 years old with active or convalescent COVID-19. V and J are TRBV6-5 and TRBJ1-6; a weak D match, TRBD1 (5 bases). Here the CDR3 DNA reads TGTGCCAGCAGTTCCCTGGGGGGTTATAATTCACCCCTCCACTTT. Translation: CASSSLGGYNSPLHF.